The entry that follows covers one T cell receptor beta chain sequence. This clone was found once. There is no known antigen for this receptor. The record has no base qualities; no much larger clone is one base away. Trimming takes 3 bases off V and 9 bases off J; junction bases not matched to a gene: 10. According to the germline V gene, CDR1 reads MGHDK and CDR2 reads SYGVNS. There are 16 amino acids in the CDR3, from cysteine to phenylalanine inclusive. The CDR3 DNA has 48 bases and is translated from base 1. This record comes from a study of shared T cell receptors in the human thymus (dated by TCRdb to the early 2020s). Regarding the complete study: The study examined how self-reactive, shared T-cell receptor alpha chains are generated in the human thymus.

The method was the immunoSEQ multiplex PCR assay. TCRdb limited this immuneACCESS table to in-frame rearrangements with V and J called. A share of clones is missing; checked studies link under half to unresolved V genes, and the rest is unexplained. This sample lists approximately 400,000 clones; 95% were detected once. The ten largest clonotypes hold roughly 0.02% of the sample. The sequence derives from a human donor. Sequenced input: thymocytes. Recombination linked TRBV25-1 to TRBJ1-4, with 10 central nucleotides matching TRBD1. The CDR3 protein is CASSDQGQGGDKKLFF. In nucleotides, the sequence is TGTGCCAGCAGTGACCAAGGACAGGGGGGGGATAAAAAACTGTTTTTT. Full variable domain (CDR3 extended with the reference TRBV25-1 and TRBJ1-4 proteins): EADIYQTPRYLVIGTGKKITLECSQTMGHDKMYWYQQDPGMELHLIHYSYGVNSTEKGDLSSESTVSRIRTEHFPLTLESARPSHTSQYLCASSDQGQGGDKKLFFGSGTQLSVL.